The present TCR beta chain was sequenced within a study of cytomegalovirus exposure and HLA in healthy donors. Study observations and caveats: Accurate predictions that matched the HLA-A and HLA-B alleles of most subjects were reportedly made from TCR beta sequences. Follow-up analysis found HLA locus-dependent TCR association rates, highest for DRB1 and lowest for HLA-C. Overall, some 160 TCR beta chains were annotated as cytomegalovirus-associated. Links to common viral pathogens appeared, in a later analysis, for several of the most significant clusters.

PCR primers comprised 60 Vbeta and 13 Jbeta primers. Assay used: immunoSEQ multiplex PCR; TCRdb lists only in-frame clones, some missing. The data contain about 130,000 clones, approximately 68% of them singletons. The J segment lost 5 bases and the V segment lost 1 base, leaving 11 bases of the junction unmatched. CDR3 length: 17 amino acids. In germline, CDR1 is SGHVS, CDR2 FQNEAQ. There are a few counts of this clone. Its antigen is undetermined. The source of this sequence is a man under 40 in good health and CMV-seropositive. The chain joins TRBV7-8 to TRBJ1-5; TRBD1 aligns across 7 bases. The sample comprised PBMCs. The CDR3 is CASSLVAGGAAYQPQHF. Written as DNA, the CDR3 is TGTGCCAGCAGCTTAGTCGCAGGGGGTGCAGCCTATCAGCCCCAGCATTTT. Drawing the rest from reference TRBV7-8 and TRBJ1-5, the complete variable domain is GAGVSQSPRYKVAKRGQDVALRCDPISGHVSLFWYQQALGQGPEFLTYFQNEAQLDKSGLPSDRFFAERPEGSVSTLKIQRTQQEDSAVYLCASSLVAGGAAYQPQHFGDGTRLSIL.